The 8 T cell receptor beta chains below were found in one sample sequenced in a study of blood T cell repertoires in COVID-19. Assay used: immunoSEQ multiplex PCR; TCRdb lists only in-frame clones, some missing. The sample lists about 290,000 clones; just over 85% were seen once. Sequences were obtained from peripheral blood. These receptors were taken from a woman aged 25 to 39 with active or convalescent COVID-19.

The CDR3 coding sequence is TGTGCCAGCAGTGGACGGACTAGCGGGGGTATAGATGAGCAGTTCTTC. It is translated as CASSGRTSGGIDEQFF. This chain links TRBV6-1 with TRBJ2-1, with 13 bases identical to TRBD2. The V gene end was trimmed by 4 bases and the J gene end by 8 bases; junction bases not matched to a gene: 8. This CDR3 contains 16 residues. Germline V gives CDR1 MNHNS, CDR2 SASEGT.

V and J are TRBV19 and TRBJ2-5, with 8 positions matching TRBD1. Germline-derived CDR1 and CDR2 are LNHDA and SQIVND (reference sequence). This CDR3 is 13 amino acids long. V was clipped by 5 bases and J by 4 bases; unmatched bases: 3. The CDR3 region is CASSVGQGETQYF. CDR3 DNA sequence: TGTGCCAGTAGTGTCGGACAGGGAGAGACCCAGTACTTC.

The chain uses TRBV5-1 and TRBJ2-1, with 8 bases that match TRBD1. V lost 0 bases to trimming and J lost 3 bases; unmatched junction nucleotides: 5. CDR1 and CDR2 (germline): SGHRS, YFSETQ. CDR3 size: 16 residues. The CDR3 loop reads CASSLVGGQGYNEQFF. In DNA, the CDR3 is TGCGCCAGCAGCTTGGTAGGCGGACAGGGCTACAATGAGCAGTTCTTC.

The CDR3 loop is CASNLTSGAYNEQFF. CDR3 nucleotide sequence: TGCGCCAGCAACCTGACTAGCGGGGCTTACAATGAGCAGTTCTTC. J is TRBJ2-1 and V is TRBV10-1, with TRBD2 matching over 11 bases. Germline V lookup: CDR1 WNHNN, CDR2 SYGVQD (reference sequence). Trimming removed 7 bases from V and 4 bases from J; junction bases left unmatched: 6. The CDR3 contains 15 residues.

The chain couples TRBV5-1 to TRBJ2-3, with D possibly being TRBD2 (6 bases). The germline CDR1 and CDR2 sequences are SGHRS and YFSETQ. The CDR3 contains 16 residues. Trimming took off 2 bases at V and 2 bases at J, with 15 bases between the two ends. CDR3 in DNA: TGCGCCAGCAGCTTTTACGGCGGGGACCACACAGATACGCAGTATTTT. The encoded protein is CASSFYGGDHTDTQYF.

The rearrangement joins TRBV5-6 to TRBJ2-7; D is possibly TRBD1 (5 bases). This CDR3 has 15 residues. Germline V gives CDR1 SGHDT, CDR2 YYEEEE. V lost 4 bases and J lost 1, with 15 bases in between. This chain's CDR3 is CASSPPRGASYEQYF. In DNA form, the CDR3 reads TGTGCCAGCAGCCCCCCTAGGGGCGCTTCCTACGAGCAGTACTTC.

This CDR3 reads CASSPGGQYNSPLHF. The CDR3 nucleotides read TGTGCCAGCAGTCCCGGCGGACAATATAATTCACCCCTCCACTTT. The chain combines TRBV7-3 with TRBJ1-6; tentative D call: TRBD1 (5 bases). V lost 6 bases to trimming and J lost 4 bases, with 13 bases between them. CDR1 and CDR2 (germline): SGHTA, FQGTGA. The CDR3 extends over 15 amino acids.

The CDR3 nucleotides are TGTGCCAGCAGCCAACAGGGGGCTGGAAACACCATATATTTT. Its translation: CASSQQGAGNTIYF. The V and J genes are TRBV14 and TRBJ1-3, with TRBD1 matching 7 bases. The J segment lost 2 bases and the V segment lost 2 bases, leaving 0 bases of the junction unmatched. There are 14 residues in the CDR3. Germline CDR1 and CDR2: SGHDN and FVKESK.